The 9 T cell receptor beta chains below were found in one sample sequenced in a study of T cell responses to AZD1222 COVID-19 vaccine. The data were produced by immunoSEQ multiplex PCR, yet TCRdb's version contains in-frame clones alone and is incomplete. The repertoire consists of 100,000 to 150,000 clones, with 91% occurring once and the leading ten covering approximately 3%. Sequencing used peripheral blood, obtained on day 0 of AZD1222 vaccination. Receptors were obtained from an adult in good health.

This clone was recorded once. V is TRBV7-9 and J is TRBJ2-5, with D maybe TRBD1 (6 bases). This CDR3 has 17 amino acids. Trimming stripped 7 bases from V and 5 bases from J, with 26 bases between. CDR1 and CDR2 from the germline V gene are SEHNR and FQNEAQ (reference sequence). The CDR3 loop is CASTSTRGTTNRETQYF. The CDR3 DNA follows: TGTGCCAGCACCTCAACCAGGGGAACTACCAATCGGGAGACCCAGTACTTC.

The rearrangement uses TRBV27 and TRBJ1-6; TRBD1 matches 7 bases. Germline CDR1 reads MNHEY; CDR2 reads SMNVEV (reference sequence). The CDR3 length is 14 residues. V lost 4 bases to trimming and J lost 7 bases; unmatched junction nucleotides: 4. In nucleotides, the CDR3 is TGTGCCAGCAGTTCTCAGGGGGGAAATTCACCCCTCCACTTT. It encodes CASSSQGGNSPLHF.

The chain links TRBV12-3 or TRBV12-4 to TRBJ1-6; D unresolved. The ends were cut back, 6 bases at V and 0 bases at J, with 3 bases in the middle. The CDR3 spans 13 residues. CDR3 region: CASRSSYNSPLHF. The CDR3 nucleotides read TGTGCCAGCAGAAGCTCCTATAATTCACCCCTCCACTTT.

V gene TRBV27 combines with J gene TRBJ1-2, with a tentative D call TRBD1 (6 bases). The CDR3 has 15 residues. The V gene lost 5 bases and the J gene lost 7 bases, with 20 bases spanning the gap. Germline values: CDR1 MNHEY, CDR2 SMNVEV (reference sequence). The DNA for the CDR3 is TGTGCCAGCAGTCCATCCCCCGGACAGTGGTCTGGCTACACCTTC. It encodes CASSPSPGQWSGYTF.

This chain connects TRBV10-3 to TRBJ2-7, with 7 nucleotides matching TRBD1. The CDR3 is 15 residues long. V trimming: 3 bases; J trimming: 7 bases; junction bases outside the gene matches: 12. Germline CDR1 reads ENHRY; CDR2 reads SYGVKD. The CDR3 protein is CAISEGGRVSGEQYF. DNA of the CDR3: TGTGCCATCAGTGAAGGGGGCAGGGTGTCAGGTGAGCAGTACTTC.

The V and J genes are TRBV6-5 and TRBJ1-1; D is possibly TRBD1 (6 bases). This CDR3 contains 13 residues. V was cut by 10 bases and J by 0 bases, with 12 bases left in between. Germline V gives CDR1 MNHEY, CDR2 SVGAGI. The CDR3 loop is CATKDSMNTEAFF. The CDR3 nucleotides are TGTGCCACCAAGGACAGCATGAACACTGAAGCTTTCTTT.

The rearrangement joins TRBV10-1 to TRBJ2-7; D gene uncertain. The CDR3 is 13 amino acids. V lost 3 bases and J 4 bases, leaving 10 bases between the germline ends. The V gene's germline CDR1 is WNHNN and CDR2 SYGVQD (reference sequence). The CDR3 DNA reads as TGCGCCAGCAGTGACACCGCCGGTTACGAGCAGTACTTC. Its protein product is CASSDTAGYEQYF.

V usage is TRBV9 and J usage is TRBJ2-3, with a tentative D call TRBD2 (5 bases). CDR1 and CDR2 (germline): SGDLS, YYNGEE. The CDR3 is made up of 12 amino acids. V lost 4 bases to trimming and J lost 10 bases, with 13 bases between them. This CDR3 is CASSLASSAQYF. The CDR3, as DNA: TGTGCCAGCAGCCTAGCCAGCAGCGCGCAGTATTTT.

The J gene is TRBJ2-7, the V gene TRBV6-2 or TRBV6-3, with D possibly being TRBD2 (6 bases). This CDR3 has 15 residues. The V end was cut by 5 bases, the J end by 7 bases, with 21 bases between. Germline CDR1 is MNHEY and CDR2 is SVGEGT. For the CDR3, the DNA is TGTGCCAGCAGTACGAGACTAGAGCCGGTCGGTGAGCAGTACTTC. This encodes CASSTRLEPVGEQYF.